The 21 T cell receptor beta chains listed next were all sequenced from one sample in a study of blood T cell repertoires in COVID-19 (dated by TCRdb to 2019 to 2021). Receptor amplification or capture employed the immunoSEQ multiplex PCR assay. The table was pulled from immuneACCESS by TCRdb, which kept in-frame rearrangements only. Such tables lose some clones; where checked, under half of the loss comes from unresolved V genes, and the rest has no known cause. The sample table holds some 460,000 clones, of which 75% to 90% were seen once. The ten biggest clones cover roughly 4.3% of the sample. Sequenced input: peripheral blood. The receptors here all came from a woman aged 30 to 39 with acute or convalescent COVID-19.

The chain has TRBV24-1 and TRBJ2-5, with TRBD2 matching over 15 bases. V was pared by 4 bases and J by 4 bases, with 3 bases of the junction left unmatched. The CDR3 spans 16 residues. Germline V lookup: CDR1 KGHDR, CDR2 SFDVKD. The CDR3 bases are TGTGCCACCAGTGACCCGGGACTAGCGGGAGGAGAGACCCAGTACTTC. Translation gives CATSDPGLAGGETQYF.

V is TRBV4-2 and J is TRBJ2-5; 10 bases align to TRBD2. Germline V gene lookup returns CDR1 LGHNA and CDR2 YNFKEQ. This CDR3 is built from 17 residues. J lost 5 bases, V lost 1 base, and 10 bases had no gene match. CDR3 sequence (DNA): TGTGCCAGCAGCCAAGTAATCACAGCGGGGGGGCCGGAGACCCAGTACTTC. Protein: CASSQVITAGGPETQYF.

The J gene is TRBJ2-5, the V gene TRBV14; no definite D call. The V end was cut by 1 base, the J end by 5 bases, with 11 bases between. CDR1 and CDR2 from the germline V gene are SGHDN and FVKESK. The CDR3 runs to 14 residues. The CDR3 DNA sequence: TGTGCCAGCAGCCAAGTCTCTCTGTCGGAGACCCAGTACTTC. This translates into CASSQVSLSETQYF.

This clone was seen only a few times. The V gene is TRBV29-1, the J gene TRBJ1-2, with D uncertain. V lost 1 base to trimming and J lost 4 bases, with 13 bases between them. The CDR3 runs to 14 residues. The germline V gene has CDR1 SQVTM and CDR2 ANQGSEA. DNA for the CDR3: TGCAGCGTTGAAGTTGTAGCTGGATCCTATGGCTACACCTTC. This gives the protein CSVEVVAGSYGYTF.

V is TRBV11-2 and J is TRBJ2-3, with D tentatively TRBD2 (5 bases). The CDR3 has 14 amino acids. Deletions cut 4 bases from V and 6 bases from J, with 14 bases between. Germline CDR1 and CDR2: SGHAT and FQNNGV. Here the CDR3 DNA reads TGTGCCAGCAGCTCCGTGGTAGCGAGGGATACGCAGTATTTT. Translated, it gives CASSSVVARDTQYF.

This clone was seen repeatedly, ten times or more. J is TRBJ2-7 and V is TRBV2; no firm D call. Germline V gene lookup returns CDR1 SNHLY and CDR2 FYNNEI. This CDR3 has 13 amino acids. The ends were cut back, 7 bases at V and 0 bases at J, with 10 bases in the middle. CDR3 amino acids: CASTGPFSYEQYF. CDR3 DNA: TGTGCCAGCACCGGTCCGTTCTCCTACGAGCAGTACTTC. Full variable domain (outside the CDR3, taken from reference TRBV2 and TRBJ2-7): EPEVTQTPSHQVTQMGQEVILRCVPISNHLYFYWYRQILGQKVEFLVSFYNNEISEKSEIFDDQFSVERPDGSNFTLKIRSTKLEDSAMYFCASTGPFSYEQYFGPGTRLTVT.

This chain's CDR3 is CASSLQGSGYTF. The CDR3 DNA reads as TGTGCCAGCAGCTTACAGGGGTCTGGCTACACCTTC. V and J are TRBV5-6 and TRBJ1-2, with 7 nucleotides matching TRBD1. J gave up 7 bases and V 2 bases, and 2 bases lay outside the gene matches. The CDR3 has 12 residues. Germline V lookup: CDR1 SGHDT, CDR2 YYEEEE.

This clone was seen just once. The chain joins TRBV27 to TRBJ1-6; 10 bases line up with TRBD1. The CDR3 covers 15 residues. Trimming removed 6 bases from V and 8 bases from J; junction bases left unmatched: 7. Germline-derived CDR1 and CDR2 are MNHEY and SMNVEV (reference sequence). CDR3 region: CASSPVGQGDSPLHF. The CDR3 nucleotides are TGTGCCAGCAGCCCTGTTGGACAGGGGGATTCACCCCTCCACTTT.

The V gene is TRBV2, the J gene TRBJ1-1; no reliable D call. The germline V gene has CDR1 SNHLY and CDR2 FYNNEI. Trimming removed 3 bases at V and 0 bases at J, with 17 bases between. CDR3 length: 17 amino acids. The CDR3 DNA reads as TGTGCCAGCAGTGATATTATACTGGGCCAGTTGAACACTGAAGCTTTCTTT. Protein product: CASSDIILGQLNTEAFF. Looking up the rest from reference TRBV2 and TRBJ1-1 gives the full variable domain: EPEVTQTPSHQVTQMGQEVILRCVPISNHLYFYWYRQILGQKVEFLVSFYNNEISEKSEIFDDQFSVERPDGSNFTLKIRSTKLEDSAMYFCASSDIILGQLNTEAFFGQGTRLTVV.

This clone has a handful of counts. This sequence joins TRBV19 and TRBJ1-6, with 7 positions matching TRBD1. With V trimmed by 6 bases and J by 7 bases, 6 bases remained unmatched. CDR1 and CDR2 from the germline V gene are LNHDA and SQIVND (reference sequence). The length of the CDR3 is 14 residues. CDR3 in DNA: TGTGCCAGTAGCCTGGGACAGCGAAATTCACCCCTCCACTTT. It translates to CASSLGQRNSPLHF.

This clone is a singleton in its sample. The chain recombines TRBV3-1 (or the pseudogene TRBV3-2) with TRBJ2-5, with D perhaps matching TRBD2 (5 bases). CDR3 length: 15 amino acids. Per the germline V gene, CDR1 is LGHDT and CDR2 is YNNKEL (reference sequence). The V end was cut by 4 bases, the J end by 5 bases, with 17 bases between. DNA for the CDR3: TGTGCCAGCAGCCTTTCTAGCTCCCCAAGGGAGACCCAGTACTTC. It specifies CASSLSSSPRETQYF.

As concerns this clone: A junction boundary mismatches the germline segment, possibly from a read error. The chain carries TRBV5-3 and TRBJ2-3; 13 bases fit TRBD2. TRBV5-3 is an ORF for which the function is uncertain. The CDR3 runs to 16 residues. The CDR3 nucleotides read TGTGCCAGAAGGTTGGGACTAGCGGGGAGCACAGATACGCAGTATTTT. It encodes CARRLGLAGSTDTQYF.

The V call is TRBV6-6, the J call TRBJ2-3; the D gene is possibly TRBD2 (5 bases). The CDR3 runs to 16 residues. V dropped 0 bases and J dropped 6 bases, with 16 bases sitting between them. Looked up from germline, CDR1 is MNHNY and CDR2 is SVGAGI (reference sequence). The CDR3, as DNA: TGTGCCAGCAGTTACTCAGGGCGGGCCGGTTCGGATACGCAGTATTTT. Protein: CASSYSGRAGSDTQYF.

This clone was counted only a few times. The chain links TRBV28 to TRBJ2-7; D unclear. The CDR3 covers 14 residues. CDR1 MDHEN and CDR2 SYDVKM come from the germline V gene. Trimming pared 6 bases from V and 0 bases from J, leaving 12 bases between. CDR3 DNA sequence: TGTGCCAGCAGCTATTCCGGGTCCTCCTACGAGCAGTACTTC. Translated, it gives CASSYSGSSYEQYF.

The chain is built from TRBV2 and TRBJ2-7; no definite D call. V gave up 8 bases and J gave up 2 bases, with 19 bases separating them. Germline V gives CDR1 SNHLY, CDR2 FYNNEI. The length of the CDR3 is 15 residues. CDR3 in DNA: TGTGCCAGCTACCCCAAAGGTTACAGCACCTACGAGCAGTACTTC. Translating gives CASYPKGYSTYEQYF.

The chain joins TRBV6-1 to TRBJ1-5; no reliable D call. V lost 1 base and J lost 0, with 7 bases in between. This CDR3 is 15 amino acids long. The germline V gene has CDR1 MNHNS and CDR2 SASEGT. CDR3 bases: TGTGCCAGCAGTGAAGGAGGGCATAGCAATCAGCCCCAGCATTTT. Translated, it gives CASSEGGHSNQPQHF.

The chain employs TRBV6-5 and TRBJ1-1; weak D call: TRBD1 (5 bases). Trimming stripped 5 bases from V and 6 bases from J, with 7 bases between. CDR1 and CDR2 (germline): MNHEY, SVGAGI. The CDR3 is made up of 11 amino acids. This chain's CDR3 is CASSQGAEAFF. CDR3 sequence (DNA): TGTGCCAGCAGTCAGGGTGCTGAAGCTTTCTTT.

The gene calls are TRBV19 and TRBJ2-2, with a possible D match to TRBD2 (6 bases). The V end lost 6 bases, the J end lost 0 bases, and 11 bases lay between the germline ends. The germline V gene encodes CDR1 LNHDA and CDR2 SQIVND (reference sequence). The CDR3 covers 15 residues. The CDR3 spells CASRRDVTNTGELFF. DNA of the CDR3: TGTGCCAGTAGGCGGGACGTCACGAACACCGGGGAGCTGTTTTTT.

The rearrangement joins TRBV19 to TRBJ1-6; TRBD1 is a possible D gene (5 bases). The CDR3 totals 14 residues. Germline V gives CDR1 LNHDA, CDR2 SQIVND (reference sequence). V was shortened by 4 bases and J by 5 bases, with 9 bases between the two germline ends. CDR3 loop: CASSTQGHNSPLHF. CDR3 bases: TGTGCCAGTAGTACCCAGGGCCATAATTCACCCCTCCACTTT.

V and J are TRBV6-1 and TRBJ1-3; possible D gene TRBD1, 5 bases. V was shortened by 1 base and J by 0 bases, with 13 bases between the two germline ends. The CDR3 totals 17 residues. CDR1 is MNHNS and CDR2 is SASEGT in the germline V gene. The CDR3 reads CASSEDGRALSGNTIYF. DNA for the CDR3: TGTGCCAGCAGTGAAGACGGCAGGGCCCTCTCTGGAAACACCATATATTTT.

For the CDR3, the DNA is TGTGCCAGCAGCGTAGGCAGTTTGTCGCCCCTCCACTTT. Encoded protein: CASSVGSLSPLHF. The chain employs TRBV7-2 and TRBJ1-6; D not resolved. Trimming took off 5 bases at V and 13 bases at J, with 15 bases between the two ends. Germline-derived CDR1 and CDR2 are SGHTA and FQGNSA. The CDR3 is 13 residues long.